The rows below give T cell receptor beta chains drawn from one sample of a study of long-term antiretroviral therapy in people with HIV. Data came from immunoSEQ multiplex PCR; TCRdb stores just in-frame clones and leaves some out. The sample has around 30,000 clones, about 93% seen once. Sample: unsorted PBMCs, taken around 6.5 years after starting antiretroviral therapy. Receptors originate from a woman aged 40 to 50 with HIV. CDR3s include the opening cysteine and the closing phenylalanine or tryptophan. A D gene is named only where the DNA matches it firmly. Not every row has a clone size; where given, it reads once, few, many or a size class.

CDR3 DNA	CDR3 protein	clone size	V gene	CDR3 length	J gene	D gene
TGTGCCAGCAGCTTATCCGGCGTGGGGTACGCGAACACCGGGGAGCTGTTTTTT	CASSLSGVGYANTGELFF	-	TRBV7-2	18	TRBJ2-2	-
TGTGCCACCTGGACAGGGACGGGGACCGGGGAGCTGTTTTTT	CATWTGTGTGELFF	-	TRBV10-3	14	TRBJ2-2	TRBD1
TGTGCCAGCAGTGAGGCCAGGGGGCGTGTCGGGGAGCTGTTTTTT	CASSEARGRVGELFF	-	TRBV6-1	15	TRBJ2-2	TRBD1
TGTGCCAGCAGCTTAACGACAGACAACACTGAAGCTTTCTTT	CASSLTTDNTEAFF	-	TRBV7-2	14	TRBJ1-1	-
TGTGCCAGCAGCTTACTCGGAGGCCTAAGCTCTGGAAACACCATATATTTT	CASSLLGGLSSGNTIYF	-	TRBV7-9	17	TRBJ1-3	-
TGTGCCAGCTCACCACGGGGGGGAGCGAACACCGGGGAGCTGTTTTTT	CASSPRGGANTGELFF	once	TRBV18	16	TRBJ2-2	TRBD2
TGTGCCAGCAGCACCGACAGGGAGAACACTGAAGCTTTCTTT	CASSTDRENTEAFF	-	TRBV13	14	TRBJ1-1	TRBD1
TGTGCCAGCCGAATCAGGGGCGAATGGGTCGATGAGCAGTTCTTC	CASRIRGEWVDEQFF	-	TRBV19	15	TRBJ2-1	-
TGCGCCAGCAGCCAAGGTATACGGGGGGCCCCCTACAATGAGCAGTTCTTC	CASSQGIRGAPYNEQFF	-	TRBV4-1	17	TRBJ2-1	-
TGCGCCAGCAGCTTGGCGGAGGCCCCCTACAATGAGCAGTTCTTC	CASSLAEAPYNEQFF	-	TRBV5-1	15	TRBJ2-1	-
TGTGCCAGCAGCTTCACGGGGACACCCAACTATCAGCCCCAGCATTTT	CASSFTGTPNYQPQHF	once	TRBV7-8	16	TRBJ1-5	-
TGTGCCAGCAGTTACTCAAGTAGAGATACGCAGTATTTT	CASSYSSRDTQYF	-	TRBV6-5	13	TRBJ2-3	-
TGTGCCAGCAGCGGGGGCGGCTACGAGCAGTACTTC	CASSGGGYEQYF	-	TRBV6-5	12	TRBJ2-7	-
TGTGCCATCGGGGGACAGGTTAATGAGCAGTTCTTC	CAIGGQVNEQFF	-	TRBV10-3	12	TRBJ2-1	TRBD1
TGTGCCAGCAGCTTGGTGGACAGGGACCTGGAGGGCTATGGCTACACCTTC	CASSLVDRDLEGYGYTF	few	TRBV5-6	17	TRBJ1-2	TRBD1
TGCGCCAGCAGCCCCCAACTAGCGGGGGGAAACACCGGGGAGCTGTTTTTT	CASSPQLAGGNTGELFF	-	TRBV5-1	17	TRBJ2-2	TRBD2
TGTGCCAGCAGCGTACAGGGAAACCCCTCTGAAAAACTGTTTTTT	CASSVQGNPSEKLFF	-	TRBV9	15	TRBJ1-4	-
TGTGCCAGCAGCTTAGCACAGGGGGGTCCCTACGAGCAGTACTTC	CASSLAQGGPYEQYF	-	TRBV7-2	15	TRBJ2-7	TRBD1
TGTGCCTGGAGCAACGGGCCCCAGAGAGGTCAGCCCCAGCATTTT	CAWSNGPQRGQPQHF	-	TRBV30	15	TRBJ1-5	-
TGTGCCAGCAGCTTGTCAGGGGGAAGAGTGACCCAGTACTTC	CASSLSGGRVTQYF	-	TRBV7-2	14	TRBJ2-5	TRBD1
TGTGCCAGCAGCCCCCGCAGTACAAATACGCAGTATTTT	CASSPRSTNTQYF	-	TRBV7-2	13	TRBJ2-3	-
TGTGCCAGCAGCCACCCCGCGGCTAGCCTCGCCTACAATGAGCAGTTCTTC	CASSHPAASLAYNEQFF	-	TRBV9	17	TRBJ2-1	-
TGTGCCAGCAGCACAGGACGGCCGGGACAGGGCCCTGGAAACACCATATATTTT	CASSTGRPGQGPGNTIYF	-	TRBV7-9	18	TRBJ1-3	TRBD1
TGTGCCACCCATAGCGATCAGGGGGCAGGCAATCAGCCCCAGCATTTT	CATHSDQGAGNQPQHF	-	TRBV19	16	TRBJ1-5	TRBD1
TGTGCCAGCAGCCCGGGGGGGGTCTCCTATAATTCACCCCTCCACTTT	CASSPGGVSYNSPLHF	once	TRBV5-4	16	TRBJ1-6	-
TGTGCCAGCAGTATTGGAATCCGAGGGGGTATAGATACGCAGTATTTT	CASSIGIRGGIDTQYF	once	TRBV11-2	16	TRBJ2-3	-
TGCGCCAGCAGCCAAGGGTTTAGAGCGGGGGGGCTTACCGGGGAGCTGTTTTTT	CASSQGFRAGGLTGELFF	-	TRBV4-3	18	TRBJ2-2	TRBD2
TGTGCCAGCAGCACGGGACAGGGGGGGGGCTACACCTTC	CASSTGQGGGYTF	once	TRBV5-4	13	TRBJ1-2	TRBD1
TGCGCCAGCAGCCAAGATCGGGCCCGGCCCGGCACTGAAGCTTTCTTT	CASSQDRARPGTEAFF	-	TRBV4-3	16	TRBJ1-1	-
TGCGCCAGCAGCCAAGACATGAATAGGGACACTGAAGCTTTCTTT	CASSQDMNRDTEAFF	-	TRBV4-3	15	TRBJ1-1	-
TGTGCCAGCAGCCTAGACAGGGGGCTCTTGTTAGAGGAAAAACTGTTTTTT	CASSLDRGLLLEEKLFF	-	TRBV7-8	17	TRBJ1-4	TRBD1
TGTGCCAGCAGTTACGAGTGGGGACGCGAGCAGTACTTC	CASSYEWGREQYF	-	TRBV6-5	13	TRBJ2-7	-
TGTGCCAGCAGCTTACGAGGGGGCGGTTCTGGGGAGCTGTTTTTT	CASSLRGGGSGELFF	-	TRBV7-2	15	TRBJ2-2	TRBD1
TGTGCCAGCAGCGGGACCCCGCCTACCTATGGCTACACCTTC	CASSGTPPTYGYTF	-	TRBV7-2	14	TRBJ1-2	-
TGTGCCAGCAGCTTACTTGGCGGCAGCTACACCGGGGAGCTGTTTTTT	CASSLLGGSYTGELFF	few	TRBV7-2	16	TRBJ2-2	-
TGTGCCAGCAGCTTCCGGGACAGGGTAACTGAAGCTTTCTTT	CASSFRDRVTEAFF	-	TRBV5-4	14	TRBJ1-1	TRBD1
TGTGCCAGCAGTCGACTAGCGGGGGGTTACAATGAGCAGTTCTTC	CASSRLAGGYNEQFF	-	TRBV6-6	15	TRBJ2-1	TRBD2
TGTGCCAGCAGCTTGGACCCAGATTCTAACTATGGCTACACCTTC	CASSLDPDSNYGYTF	-	TRBV5-5	15	TRBJ1-2	-
TGCAGCGTTCGACACAATGAGCAGTTCTTC	CSVRHNEQFF	-	TRBV29-1	10	TRBJ2-1	-
TGTGCCAGCAGCCAATCACGTCAAAGCAATGAGCAGTTCTTC	CASSQSRQSNEQFF	-	TRBV4-2	14	TRBJ2-1	-
TGTGCCAGCAGCTTCAGGGGGGACAGATCCCAGTACTTC	CASSFRGDRSQYF	-	TRBV11-1	13	TRBJ2-5	-